Sequencing of this TCR beta chain was carried out in a study of T cells after posttransplantation cyclophosphamide. Findings and limits, study-wide: Later post-transplant blood repertoires were often dominated by donor CD8+ memory clones. Tissue-infiltrating T cells from skin or gut overlapped little with blood T cells.

Repertoires were generated with immunoSEQ multiplex PCR, while TCRdb's copy carries only in-frame clones and drops some. Reported are over 35,000 clones, none seen only once; the ten largest carry roughly 2.5%. Germline loops: CDR1 MNHEY, CDR2 SVGAGI. The CDR3 consists of 16 residues. The trim removed 2 bases at V and 6 bases at J, leaving 9 bases unmatched. There are many counts of this clone. Antigen specificity is unknown. This clonotype was sampled from a man aged 50 to 60 in good health, CMV-negative, and a related stem cell transplant donor. V is TRBV6-5 and J is TRBJ2-3; TRBD2 matches 9 bases. The sequenced material came from PBMCs. The CDR3: CASSYRKRGAWDTQYF. DNA for the CDR3: TGTGCCAGCAGTTACCGAAAGCGGGGGGCATGGGATACGCAGTATTTT.